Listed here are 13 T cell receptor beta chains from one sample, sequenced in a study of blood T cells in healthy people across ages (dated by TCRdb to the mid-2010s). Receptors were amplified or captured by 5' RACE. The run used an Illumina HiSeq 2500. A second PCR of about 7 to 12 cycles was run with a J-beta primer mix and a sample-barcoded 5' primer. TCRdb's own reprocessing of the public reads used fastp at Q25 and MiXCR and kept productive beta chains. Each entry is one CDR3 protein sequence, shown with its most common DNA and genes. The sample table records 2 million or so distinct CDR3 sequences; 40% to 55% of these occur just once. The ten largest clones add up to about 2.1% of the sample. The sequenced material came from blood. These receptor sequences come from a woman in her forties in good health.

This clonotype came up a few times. The CDR3 region has the DNA TGTGCCACCAGTGGTAACAGCTACAATGAGCAGTTCTTC. Its protein is CATSGNSYNEQFF. This chain connects TRBV24-1 to TRBJ2-1; D uncertain. Germline-derived CDR1 and CDR2 are KGHDR and SFDVKD. Trimming removed 5 bases at V and 3 bases at J, with 7 bases between. This CDR3 has 13 residues.

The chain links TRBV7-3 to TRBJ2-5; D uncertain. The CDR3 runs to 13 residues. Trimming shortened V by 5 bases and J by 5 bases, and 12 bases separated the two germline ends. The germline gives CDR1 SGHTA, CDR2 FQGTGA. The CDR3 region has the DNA TGTGCCAGCAGCCTGACTCAAGCGGAGACCCAGTACTTC. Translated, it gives CASSLTQAETQYF.

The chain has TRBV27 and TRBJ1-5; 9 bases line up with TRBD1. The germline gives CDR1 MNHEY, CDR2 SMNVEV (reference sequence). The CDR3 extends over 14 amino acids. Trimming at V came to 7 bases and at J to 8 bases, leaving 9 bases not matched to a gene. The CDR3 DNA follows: TGTGCCAGCATGAGGAGGACAGGGGCAGAGCCCCAGCATTTT. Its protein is CASMRRTGAEPQHF.

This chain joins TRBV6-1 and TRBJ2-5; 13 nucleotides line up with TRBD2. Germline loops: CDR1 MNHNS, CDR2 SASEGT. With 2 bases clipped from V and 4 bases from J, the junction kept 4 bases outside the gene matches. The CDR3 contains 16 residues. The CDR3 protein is CASSEQTSGGPETQYF. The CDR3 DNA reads TGTGCCAGCAGTGAACAGACTAGCGGGGGGCCAGAGACCCAGTACTTC.

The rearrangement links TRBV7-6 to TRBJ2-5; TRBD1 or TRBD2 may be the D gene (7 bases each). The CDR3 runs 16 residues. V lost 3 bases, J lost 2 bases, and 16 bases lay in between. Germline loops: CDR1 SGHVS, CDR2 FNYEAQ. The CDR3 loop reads CASSFGGEGQQETQYF. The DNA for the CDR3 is TGTGCCAGCAGCTTTGGAGGGGAGGGACAGCAAGAGACCCAGTACTTC.

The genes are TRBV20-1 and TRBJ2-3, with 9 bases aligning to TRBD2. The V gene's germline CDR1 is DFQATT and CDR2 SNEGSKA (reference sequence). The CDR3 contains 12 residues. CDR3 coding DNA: TGCAGAATAGCGGGGGGCACAGATACGCAGTATTTT. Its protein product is CRIAGGTDTQYF.

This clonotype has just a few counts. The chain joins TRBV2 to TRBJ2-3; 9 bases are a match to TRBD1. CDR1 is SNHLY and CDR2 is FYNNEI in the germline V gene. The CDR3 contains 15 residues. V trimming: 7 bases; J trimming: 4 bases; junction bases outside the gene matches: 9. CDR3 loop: CASKTDRGRADTQYF. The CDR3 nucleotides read TGTGCCAGCAAGACGGACAGGGGTAGGGCAGATACGCAGTATTTT. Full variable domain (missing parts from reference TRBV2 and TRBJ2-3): EPEVTQTPSHQVTQMGQEVILRCVPISNHLYFYWYRQILGQKVEFLVSFYNNEISEKSEIFDDQFSVERPDGSNFTLKIRSTKLEDSAMYFCASKTDRGRADTQYFGPGTRLTVL.

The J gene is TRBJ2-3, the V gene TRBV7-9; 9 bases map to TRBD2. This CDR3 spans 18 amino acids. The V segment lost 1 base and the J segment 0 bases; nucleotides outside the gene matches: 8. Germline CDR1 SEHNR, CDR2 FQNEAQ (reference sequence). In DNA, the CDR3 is TGTGCCAGCAGCTTAGGCTTTACTAGCGGGCCAAGCACAGATACGCAGTATTTT. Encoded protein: CASSLGFTSGPSTDTQYF.

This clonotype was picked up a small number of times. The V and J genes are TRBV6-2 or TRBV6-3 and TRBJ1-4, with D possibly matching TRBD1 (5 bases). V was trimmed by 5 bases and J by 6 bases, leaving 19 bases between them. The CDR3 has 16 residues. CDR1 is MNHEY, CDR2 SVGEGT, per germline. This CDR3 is CASSMGRLLLDEKLFF. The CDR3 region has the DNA TGTGCCAGCAGTATGGGACGGCTGCTGCTGGATGAAAAACTGTTTTTT.

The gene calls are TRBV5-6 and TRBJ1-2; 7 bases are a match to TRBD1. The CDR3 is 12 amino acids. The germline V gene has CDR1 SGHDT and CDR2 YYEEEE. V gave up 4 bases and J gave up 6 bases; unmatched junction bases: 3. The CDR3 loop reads CASSVTGNGYTF. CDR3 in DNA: TGTGCCAGCAGCGTGACAGGGAATGGCTACACCTTC. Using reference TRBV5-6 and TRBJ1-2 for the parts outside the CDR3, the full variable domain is DAGVTQSPTHLIKTRGQQVTLRCSPKSGHDTVSWYQQALGQGPQFIFQYYEEEERQRGNFPDRFSGHQFPNYSSELNVNALLLGDSALYLCASSVTGNGYTFGSGTRLTVV.

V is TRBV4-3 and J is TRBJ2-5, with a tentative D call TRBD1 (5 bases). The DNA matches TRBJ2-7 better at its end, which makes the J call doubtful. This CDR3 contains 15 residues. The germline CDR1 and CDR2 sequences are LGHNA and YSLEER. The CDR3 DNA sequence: TGCGCCAGCAGCGACTGGATAGGGGAACGGGACGAGCAGTACTTC. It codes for CASSDWIGERDEQYF.

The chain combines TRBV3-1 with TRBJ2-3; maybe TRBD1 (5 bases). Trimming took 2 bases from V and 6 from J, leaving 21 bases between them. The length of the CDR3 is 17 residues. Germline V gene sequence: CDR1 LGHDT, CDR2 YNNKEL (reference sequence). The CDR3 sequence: CASSQKTGAWVSDTQYF. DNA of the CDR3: TGTGCCAGCAGCCAAAAAACTGGGGCGTGGGTGTCGGATACGCAGTATTTT.

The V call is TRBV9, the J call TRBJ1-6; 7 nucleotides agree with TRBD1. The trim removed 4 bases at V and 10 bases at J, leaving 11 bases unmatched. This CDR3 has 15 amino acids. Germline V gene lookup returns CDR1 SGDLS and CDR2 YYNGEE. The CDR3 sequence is CASSPEGTVGSPLHF. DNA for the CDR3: TGTGCCAGCAGCCCCGAGGGGACAGTGGGGTCACCCCTCCACTTT.